This TCR beta chain was identified in a study of T-cell reconstitution after alpha-beta-depleted transplantation in children (dated by TCRdb to about 2016). Background for the entire study: T-cell immune reconstitution after TCRalphabeta/CD19-depleted allogeneic hematopoietic cell transplantation in children was quantitatively tracked in the study by means of TCR repertoire profiling. Here is what the overall study found, with its caveats: Over subsequent months, a decline in hyperexpanded clone frequencies was noted, and after one year, T-cell counts and TCRbeta diversity were mostly ascribed to newly produced T cells. About two months after transplant, the apparently early recovery of alphabetaT-cell counts reportedly depended on just several hundred clones that had expanded rapidly and came from non-depleted graft cells. In some patients, the high TCRbeta diversity seen at day 60 was put down to recipient T cells and intrathymic progenitors that had survived conditioning.

The treatment or condition label for this specimen denotes: allogeneic hematopoietic cell transplantation with graft depleted of TCRalphabeta T cells and CD19 B cells. The transplant recipients were children given TCRalphabeta/CD19-depleted allogeneic hematopoietic cell grafts. Library method: PCR. The data were produced on an Illumina HiSeq 2500. To normalize quantification of the TCRbeta repertoire, the TCR libraries were built with molecular barcoding that relied on unique molecular identifiers. TCRdb took the public reads, trimmed them with fastp at Q25, ran MiXCR for clone calling and kept in-frame beta chains. Duplicate CDR3 protein sequences are folded into a single record with the most common DNA and genes. This sample is represented by 700,000 to 850,000 distinct CDR3 sequences; 16% of them were singletons. The biggest ten clones account for around 4.5% of the sample. As to this clonotype: Its antigen is unknown. No base quality information exists; no much larger clone differs at one position.

According to the germline V gene, CDR1 reads SGHTA and CDR2 reads FQGNSA. The CDR3 measures 15 amino acids from cysteine to phenylalanine. Of all the DNA, just the CDR3 is kept, 45 bases in frame from base 1. The germline V and J ends show losses of 5 bases and 9 bases respectively, and no gene match explains 14 bases of the junction. This material consisted of PBMCs, mostly from graft donor cells, taken 360 days after TCRalphabeta/CD19-depleted stem cell transplant. Recombination joined TRBV7-2 with TRBJ2-7, with 9 middle bases fitting TRBD1. The receptor's source is a male patient younger than 18 who had a stem cell transplant for acute lymphoblastic leukemia, so the T cells may come from the graft donor. The nucleotide sequence reads TGTGCCAGCAGCCTAGGACAGGGGCCTTTAATGTGGCAGTACTTC. The encoded protein is CASSLGQGPLMWQYF.